The 18 T cell receptor beta chains below were found in one sample sequenced in a study of OX40 agonist ivuxolimab in advanced cancers. Data came from immunoSEQ multiplex PCR; TCRdb stores just in-frame clones and leaves some out. The sample includes roughly 75,000 clones, just over 85% of them seen just once. This specimen consisted of CD4+ or CD8+ T cells sorted from blood, obtained in a trial of the OX40 agonist ivuxolimab. The origin of the receptors is an adult with an advanced solid tumor such as melanoma, head and neck, liver or kidney cancer.

The chain uses TRBV7-2 and TRBJ2-3; D remains ambiguous. CDR1 is SGHTA and CDR2 is FQGNSA in the germline V gene. Trimming left V 6 bases short and J 0 bases short, with 1 base between. The CDR3 loop spans 11 amino acids. Here the CDR3 reads CASRSTDTQYF. CDR3 nucleotides: TGTGCCAGCAGGAGCACAGATACGCAGTATTTT.

This clone has only one observation. The rearrangement joins TRBV5-1 to TRBJ1-2; weak D call: TRBD1 (6 bases). Germline CDR1 SGHRS, CDR2 YFSETQ. The CDR3 covers 14 residues. Between the trimmed V and J ends, which lost 2 bases and 5 bases, there was a span of 13 bases. CDR3 DNA sequence: TGCGCCAGCAGCTTTACAGGGAAAGGATATGGCTACACCTTC. Translation: CASSFTGKGYGYTF.

This sequence joins TRBV2 and TRBJ1-1; the match to TRBD1 covers 9 bases. The V and J ends lost 8 bases and 1 base, in that order; junction bases with no gene match: 5. CDR1 and CDR2 from the germline V gene are SNHLY and FYNNEI. There are 14 residues in the CDR3. The CDR3 region has the DNA TGTGCCAGCCAAGGGACAGGGAGGAACACTGAAGCTTTCTTT. This sequence encodes CASQGTGRNTEAFF.

V is TRBV7-2 and J is TRBJ1-5; D not certain. Trimming pared 5 bases from V and 9 bases from J, leaving 14 bases between. The length of the CDR3 is 13 residues. The V gene's germline CDR1 is SGHTA and CDR2 FQGNSA. The DNA for the CDR3 is TGTGCCAGCAGCGAAAAAGTGGGATTGCCCCAGCATTTT. This encodes CASSEKVGLPQHF.

The chain combines TRBV5-1 with TRBJ2-7; TRBD1 is a possible D gene (5 bases). Trimming removed 6 bases from V and 6 bases from J, with 16 bases in between. This CDR3 has 13 residues. Germline V lookup: CDR1 SGHRS, CDR2 YFSETQ. The CDR3 region is CASKQGVDSEQYF. Written as DNA, the CDR3 is TGCGCCAGCAAGCAGGGCGTGGATTCCGAGCAGTACTTC.

The chain recombines TRBV27 with TRBJ1-4, with 8 bases matching TRBD1. V shed 5 bases, J shed 14 bases, and the junction held 7 bases outside the gene matches. The CDR3 covers 12 residues. In germline, CDR1 is MNHEY, CDR2 SMNVEV (reference sequence). The CDR3 DNA reads TGTGCCAGCAGTACCGGACAGGGAGTCCTGTTTTTT. Its protein is CASSTGQGVLFF.

The sample holds one count of this clone. This chain connects TRBV5-1 to TRBJ2-1; possibly TRBD2 for D (6 bases). The CDR3 has 16 amino acids. V was clipped by 3 bases and J by 5 bases, with 18 bases between them. Looked up from germline, CDR1 is SGHRS and CDR2 is YFSETQ. The CDR3 spells CASSSNTGTEDNEQFF. The CDR3 DNA reads as TGCGCCAGCAGCTCCAATACCGGGACTGAGGACAATGAGCAGTTCTTC. The variable domain in full, completed from reference TRBV5-1 and TRBJ2-1, reads KAGVTQTPRYLIKTRGQQVTLSCSPISGHRSVSWYQQTPGQGLQFLFEYFSETQRNKGNFPGRFSGRQFSNSRSEMNVSTLELGDSALYLCASSSNTGTEDNEQFFGPGTRLTVL.

The chain carries TRBV4-2 and TRBJ1-5, with D perhaps TRBD1 (6 bases). V was pared by 3 bases and J by 2 bases, with 14 bases between. The CDR3 loop spans 16 amino acids. Germline V CDR1 and CDR2: LGHNA, YNFKEQ. CDR3 coding DNA: TGTGCCAGCAGCCAGACGGGGGCATTTGGCAATCAGCCCCAGCATTTT. Translation: CASSQTGAFGNQPQHF.

The gene calls are TRBV30 and TRBJ2-7; tentative D call: TRBD2 (6 bases). The CDR3 is made up of 12 amino acids. The V gene's germline CDR1 is GTSNPN and CDR2 SVGIG (reference sequence). Between the trimmed V and J ends, which lost 8 bases and 2 bases, there was a span of 13 bases. In DNA form, the CDR3 reads TGTGCCGGGGGACTGGATACCTACGAGCAGTACTTC. It translates to CAGGLDTYEQYF.

The rearrangement links TRBV7-8 to TRBJ1-6; 8 bases are a match to TRBD1. With 4 bases clipped from V and 10 bases from J, the junction kept 12 bases outside the gene matches. This CDR3 is 16 amino acids long. The V gene's germline CDR1 is SGHVS and CDR2 FQNEAQ. The CDR3 nucleotides read TGTGCCAGCAGCTCGGGCACTCCAGGGGGCGGATCACCCCTCCACTTT. It translates to CASSSGTPGGGSPLHF.

J is TRBJ2-7 and V is TRBV5-1; D unclear. Deletions cut 4 bases from V and 0 bases from J, with 14 bases between. CDR1 is SGHRS and CDR2 is YFSETQ in the germline V gene. The CDR3 extends over 15 amino acids. The CDR3 region is CASSIITSLSYEQYF. The CDR3 nucleotides read TGCGCCAGCAGCATAATAACCTCACTCTCCTACGAGCAGTACTTC.

This chain joins TRBV5-6 and TRBJ1-1, with D tentatively TRBD1 (5 bases). V lost 2 bases and J lost 5, with 16 bases in between. CDR3 size: 15 residues. CDR1 is SGHDT and CDR2 is YYEEEE in the germline V gene. The chain's CDR3 is CASSFGGMFDTEAFF. CDR3 nucleotide sequence: TGTGCCAGCAGCTTTGGGGGGATGTTCGATACTGAAGCTTTCTTT.

This clone was seen more than once but under ten times. The rearrangement joins TRBV5-5 to TRBJ1-1, with D unclear. The germline V and J ends were trimmed by 2 bases and 0 bases, with 5 bases remaining between them. This CDR3 comprises 13 residues. The V gene's germline CDR1 is SGHKS and CDR2 YYEKEE (reference sequence). The CDR3 DNA follows: TGTGCCAGCAGCTTAGACTTGAACACTGAAGCTTTCTTT. Translated, it gives CASSLDLNTEAFF.

This clone turned up a few times. This chain uses TRBV14 with TRBJ1-1, with a tentative D call TRBD1 (5 bases). The germline V and J ends were trimmed by 0 bases and 5 bases, with 16 bases remaining between them. Germline assignment: CDR1 SGHDN and CDR2 FVKESK. The CDR3 runs 16 residues. The CDR3 DNA reads TGTGCCAGCAGCCAAGATAGGGGCCAGCTAGTGACTGAAGCTTTCTTT. Its translation is CASSQDRGQLVTEAFF.

This clone appeared a single time. The V call is TRBV19, the J call TRBJ2-1; the D gene could be TRBD1 or TRBD2 (6 bases each). Germline CDR1 and CDR2: LNHDA and SQIVND (reference sequence). This CDR3 spans 14 amino acids. V dropped 5 bases and J dropped 4 bases, with 12 bases sitting between them. The CDR3 spells CASSHRGAYNEQFF. The CDR3 DNA sequence: TGTGCCAGTAGTCATAGGGGGGCTTACAATGAGCAGTTCTTC.

V and J are TRBV5-6 and TRBJ1-1, with D hard to call. CDR3 length equals 11 residues. Germline-derived CDR1 and CDR2 are SGHDT and YYEEEE. The V end was cut by 3 bases, the J end by 2 bases, with 2 bases between. The CDR3 loop is CASSSNTEAFF. CDR3 sequence (DNA): TGTGCCAGCAGCTCTAACACTGAAGCTTTCTTT.

The chain links TRBV9 to TRBJ2-2; 13 bases are shared with TRBD2. This CDR3 is built from 16 residues. CDR1 is SGDLS, CDR2 YYNGEE, per germline. Germline trimming cut 3 bases from V and 4 bases from J; bases unmatched to any gene: 3. In DNA form, the CDR3 reads TGTGCCAGCAGCGGCTGGACTAGCGGGGGCACCGGGGAGCTGTTTTTT. Translation: CASSGWTSGGTGELFF.

V usage is TRBV6-6 and J usage is TRBJ1-1; the D is unclear. Germline loops: CDR1 MNHNY, CDR2 SVGAGI (reference sequence). The CDR3 is 11 amino acids. The ends were cut back, 7 bases at V and 2 bases at J, with 5 bases in the middle. CDR3 sequence reads: CASIGNTEAFF. For the CDR3, the DNA is TGTGCCAGCATAGGTAACACTGAAGCTTTCTTT.